This T cell receptor beta chain stems from a study of T cell responses to AZD1222 COVID-19 vaccine. Germline V gene sequence: CDR1 LGHDT, CDR2 YNNKEL (reference sequence). Trimming shortened V by 3 bases and J by 7 bases, and 18 bases separated the two germline ends. The CDR3 spans 15 residues. As concerns this clone: The antigen is undetermined.

Libraries were prepared by immunoSEQ multiplex PCR; TCRdb keeps only in-frame clonotypes and omits some of them. The table has around 150,000 clones, under 95% seen once. Whole-study findings and limits: With dominance at 160-218 and 743-854, vaccine-associated CD4 TCRs spanned spike. Donor demographics were predominantly white British with a female majority; clonal diversity may be underestimated. Repertoire samples came only from after the peak T cell response. Spike-specific TCR breadth rose after two AZD1222 doses, and depth rose as well.

This TCR was sampled from an adult who received the MenACWY meningococcal vaccine as a control. This sequence joins TRBV3-1 (or the pseudogene TRBV3-2) and TRBJ1-2; D ambiguous. The input for sequencing was peripheral blood, taken 28 days after the second dose of the MenACWY control vaccine. DNA of the CDR3: TGTGCCAGCAGCCAGCCCCGGTGGTGGGGTGCTGGCTACACCTTC. As protein: CASSQPRWWGAGYTF.